This T cell receptor (beta chain) was captured in a study of blood T cell repertoires in COVID-19. The method was immunoSEQ multiplex PCR; TCRdb's version includes in-frame clones alone and lacks a portion of them. The sample shows 140,000 or so clones, 80% to 85% of them seen only once. J gave up 11 bases and V 7 bases, and 6 bases lay outside the gene matches. Germline lookup yields CDR1 MNHNY and CDR2 SVGAGI (reference sequence). The CDR3 totals 11 residues. The chain carries TRBV6-6 and TRBJ2-7, with 9 positions matching TRBD1. Sequencing used peripheral blood. This clonotype originated in a human donor in a cohort sampled during active COVID-19. The CDR3 region is CASIDRGFKYF. The CDR3 DNA is TGTGCCAGCATTGACAGGGGGTTTAAGTACTTC.